The present TCR beta chain was sequenced within a study of blood T cell repertoires in COVID-19. The overall study: Sources were T cells, B-cell-depleted T cells, or PBMCs; the material itself was cDNA or gDNA.

Original methodology: Amplifying reference gene primers gave estimates of nucleated cell counts. Clones were read by immunoSEQ multiplex PCR, and TCRdb kept only the in-frame ones, dropping some. Clonal size and the V and J genes are those of that table, whereas D and trimming came from the DNA. The repertoire holds fewer than 150,000 clones, with about 86% as singletons. The CDR3 covers 13 residues. The V gene lost 4 bases and the J gene lost 6 bases, with 10 bases spanning the gap. The germline CDR1 and CDR2 sequences are MNHEY and SVGAGI. The chain joins TRBV6-5 to TRBJ2-1; D may be TRBD1 (6 bases). The sequencing input was peripheral blood. The clonotype comes from a man between 65 and 85 years old who had recovered from COVID-19. The CDR3 DNA sequence: TGTGCCAGCAGTTCGACAGGCCGCAATGAGCAGTTCTTC. Translating gives CASSSTGRNEQFF.